The text below deals with one T cell receptor (beta chain). Its antigen is undetermined. This record belongs to a study of T cell responses to AZD1222 COVID-19 vaccine. General study findings and limits: Following two doses of AZD1222, Spike-specific TCR breadth and depth rose. Baseline antibody screening turned up just six seropositive AZD1222 recipients. Donors in the cohort were predominantly white British and more often female, and clonal diversity was possibly underestimated.

In germline, CDR1 is SGHRS, CDR2 YFSETQ. CDR3 length: 18 residues. Between the trimmed V and J ends, which lost 0 bases and 0 bases, there was a span of 15 bases. Here immunoSEQ multiplex PCR was the method, and the copy in TCRdb shows in-frame clones only, minus some. Found here are 130,000 to 150,000 clones, approximately 78% of them singletons; the top ten hold 3.5% to 5%. The rearrangement uses TRBV5-1 and TRBJ2-2; D gene uncertain. The clonotype comes from an adult in good health. Sequenced here: peripheral blood, sampled on day 0 of MenACWY control vaccination. The CDR3 region has the DNA TGCGCCAGCAGCTTGGGTAGGGAAGGTCTTCCGAACACCGGGGAGCTGTTTTTT. Protein: CASSLGREGLPNTGELFF.